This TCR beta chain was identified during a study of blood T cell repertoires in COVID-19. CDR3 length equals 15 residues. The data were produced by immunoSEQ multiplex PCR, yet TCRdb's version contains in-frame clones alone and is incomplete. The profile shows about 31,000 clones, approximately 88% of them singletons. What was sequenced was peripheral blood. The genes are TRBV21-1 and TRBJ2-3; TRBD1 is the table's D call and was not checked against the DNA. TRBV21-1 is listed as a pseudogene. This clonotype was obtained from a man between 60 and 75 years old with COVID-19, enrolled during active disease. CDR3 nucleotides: TGTGCCAGCAGCGGACGGGACAGAGGCACAGATACGCAGTATTTT. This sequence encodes CASSGRDRGTDTQYF.